The 20 T cell receptor beta chains in this list originate from one sample, sequenced in a study of CD8 T cells in Susac syndrome. An input of about 0.45 to 1 ug of RNA was subjected to reverse transcription using random hexamers. One entry per CDR3 protein results from TCRdb running MiXCR on the immunoSEQ multiplex PCR reads. The profile shows tens of thousands of distinct CDR3 sequences, roughly 95% of them singletons. Material: CD4+ T cells from PBMCs. The receptors come from a human donor with multiple sclerosis.

The chain employs TRBV29-1 and TRBJ1-1; a weak D match, TRBD1 (5 bases). Germline V lookup: CDR1 SQVTM, CDR2 ANQGSEA. CDR3 length: 14 residues. V lost 3 bases and J 5 bases, leaving 16 bases between the germline ends. The CDR3 nucleotides read TGCAGCGTTGATATGGGGGGAAAAAGGACTGAAGCTTTCTTT. Translation: CSVDMGGKRTEAFF.

This chain joins TRBV4-2 and TRBJ1-4; TRBD1 matches 8 bases. Germline V CDR1 and CDR2: LGHNA, YNFKEQ. V trimming: 7 bases; J trimming: 0 bases; junction bases outside the gene matches: 4. The CDR3 covers 15 residues. CDR3 sequence (DNA): TGTGCCAGCACCCCGGACAGGGCAACTAATGAAAAACTGTTTTTT. Encoded protein: CASTPDRATNEKLFF.

This rearrangement joins TRBV20-1 to TRBJ2-7; TRBD2 matches 7 bases. There are 15 residues in the CDR3. In germline, CDR1 is DFQATT, CDR2 SNEGSKA (reference sequence). Trimming cost V 2 bases and J 0 bases; bases outside gene matches: 7. The DNA of the CDR3 is TGCAGTGCTAGAACACTAGCGACGGACTCCTACGAGCAGTACTTC. Its translation is CSARTLATDSYEQYF.

The chain recombines TRBV7-8 with TRBJ2-7; 9 bases match TRBD1. Germline values: CDR1 SGHVS, CDR2 FQNEAQ. Trimming at V came to 6 bases and at J to 5 bases, leaving 11 bases not matched to a gene. The CDR3 covers 15 residues. The CDR3 DNA follows: TGTGCCAGCAGAGAACGCGGGACAGGGAGACACGAGCAGTACTTC. This codes for CASRERGTGRHEQYF. Together with reference TRBV7-8 and TRBJ2-7, the CDR3 gives the full variable domain: GAGVSQSPRYKVAKRGQDVALRCDPISGHVSLFWYQQALGQGPEFLTYFQNEAQLDKSGLPSDRFFAERPEGSVSTLKIQRTQQEDSAVYLCASRERGTGRHEQYFGPGTRLTVT.

V is TRBV12-3 or TRBV12-4 and J is TRBJ2-1; perhaps TRBD2 as D (6 bases). V was pared by 6 bases and J by 6 bases, with 12 bases between. The length of the CDR3 is 13 residues. CDR3 region: CASSTGGSNEQFF. In DNA form, the CDR3 reads TGTGCCAGCAGCACCGGAGGGTCCAATGAGCAGTTCTTC.

The chain recombines TRBV5-1 with TRBJ2-3, with D uncertain. Germline lookup yields CDR1 SGHRS and CDR2 YFSETQ. The CDR3 covers 15 residues. V was cut by 4 bases and J by 6 bases, with 18 bases left in between. The CDR3 bases are TGCGCCAGCAGCACTTCAGGCCTGGAAGATGATACGCAGTATTTT. Protein: CASSTSGLEDDTQYF.

This chain joins TRBV29-1 and TRBJ2-7; the D gene could be TRBD1 or TRBD2 (5 bases each). V was clipped by 7 bases and J by 2 bases, with 15 bases between them. This CDR3 contains 13 residues. CDR1 SQVTM and CDR2 ANQGSEA come from the germline V gene. The CDR3 protein is CSAGPGPTYEQYF. In DNA, the CDR3 is TGCAGCGCCGGCCCGGGGCCCACCTACGAGCAGTACTTC.

The chain is built from TRBV11-1 and TRBJ2-3; no clear D. The germline V and J ends were trimmed by 5 bases and 1 base, with 10 bases remaining between them. CDR3 length equals 14 residues. The germline V gene has CDR1 SGHAT and CDR2 FQDESV (reference sequence). The CDR3 DNA reads TGTGCCAGCAGCCGCCCCCAGGGCACAGATACGCAGTATTTT. Translation: CASSRPQGTDTQYF.

The V call is TRBV7-3, the J call TRBJ2-1, with D possibly being TRBD1 or TRBD2 (5 bases each). The CDR3 has 13 residues. Trimming removed 5 bases from V and 7 bases from J, with 12 bases in between. Germline V lookup: CDR1 SGHTA, CDR2 FQGTGA. CDR3 DNA sequence: TGTGCCAGCAGCCCGGGACGACGGAATGAGCAGTTCTTC. Encoded protein: CASSPGRRNEQFF. Drawing the rest from reference TRBV7-3 and TRBJ2-1, the complete variable domain is GAGVSQTPSNKVTEKGKYVELRCDPISGHTALYWYRQSLGQGPEFLIYFQGTGAADDSGLPNDRFFAVRPEGSVSTLKIQRTERGDSAVYLCASSPGRRNEQFFGPGTRLTVL.

V usage is TRBV3-1 and J usage is TRBJ2-7; D is perhaps TRBD1 (6 bases). Germline assignment: CDR1 LGHDT and CDR2 YNNKEL (reference sequence). V was cut by 4 bases and J by 0 bases, with 10 bases left in between. The CDR3 has 14 amino acids. The CDR3 bases are TGTGCCAGCAGCCCGGGACACCCCTCCTACGAGCAGTACTTC. It yields the protein CASSPGHPSYEQYF.

This chain uses TRBV5-1 with TRBJ2-7; D not certain. In germline, CDR1 is SGHRS, CDR2 YFSETQ. Trimming pared 4 bases from V and 6 bases from J, leaving 17 bases between. This CDR3 is 14 amino acids long. Here the CDR3 DNA reads TGCGCCAGCAGCGAGTCAGAGGTCCGAGGCGAGCAGTACTTC. Translation: CASSESEVRGEQYF. The whole variable domain, filled in from reference TRBV5-1 and TRBJ2-7, reads KAGVTQTPRYLIKTRGQQVTLSCSPISGHRSVSWYQQTPGQGLQFLFEYFSETQRNKGNFPGRFSGRQFSNSRSEMNVSTLELGDSALYLCASSESEVRGEQYFGPGTRLTVT.

This chain uses TRBV7-9 with TRBJ2-7; TRBD2 aligns across 7 bases. With 10 bases clipped from V and 2 bases from J, the junction kept 14 bases outside the gene matches. Germline CDR1 SEHNR, CDR2 FQNEAQ (reference sequence). This CDR3 spans 15 amino acids. In nucleotides, the CDR3 is TGTGCCACCATCCCCACTGGGGGAGGGACCTACGAGCAGTACTTC. Translating it yields CATIPTGGGTYEQYF. The full variable domain, with the rest looked up from reference TRBV7-9 and TRBJ2-7, is DTGVSQNPRHKITKRGQNVTFRCDPISEHNRLYWYRQTLGQGPEFLTYFQNEAQLEKSRLLSDRFSAERPKGSFSTLEIQRTEQGDSAMYLCATIPTGGGTYEQYFGPGTRLTVT.

This sequence joins TRBV25-1 and TRBJ2-3; TRBD1 or TRBD2 may be the D gene (5 bases each). The CDR3 spans 15 residues. V gave up 2 bases and J gave up 2 bases, with 11 bases separating them. CDR1 is MGHDK and CDR2 is SYGVNS in the germline V gene. The DNA for the CDR3 is TGTGCCAGCAGTGAAGAGTGGGGACCCACAGATACGCAGTATTTT. Translating it yields CASSEEWGPTDTQYF.

V usage is TRBV3-1 and J usage is TRBJ1-3, with 7 nucleotides matching TRBD1. Germline CDR1 reads LGHDT; CDR2 reads YNNKEL (reference sequence). The CDR3 has 14 residues. J gave up 2 bases and V 4 bases, and 2 bases lay outside the gene matches. CDR3 sequence: CASSLTGAGNTIYF. Written as DNA, the CDR3 is TGTGCCAGCAGCCTCACAGGGGCTGGAAACACCATATATTTT.

This clonotype was counted once. This chain joins TRBV28 and TRBJ1-6, with D hard to call. This CDR3 has 13 amino acids. Germline-derived CDR1 and CDR2 are MDHEN and SYDVKM. V lost 2 bases, J lost 14 bases, and 13 bases lay in between. The CDR3 sequence is CASSLQAAVSLHF. The CDR3 nucleotides read TGTGCCAGCAGTTTACAGGCCGCCGTTTCCCTCCACTTT.

The chain employs TRBV7-9 and TRBJ2-3; D remains ambiguous. CDR1 is SEHNR, CDR2 FQNEAQ, per germline (reference sequence). The CDR3 extends over 12 amino acids. The ends were cut back, 1 base at V and 4 bases at J, with 3 bases in the middle. The chain's CDR3 is CASSLESDTQYF. The CDR3 DNA reads TGTGCCAGCAGCTTAGAATCAGATACGCAGTATTTT.

This sequence joins TRBV12-3 or TRBV12-4 and TRBJ2-7; TRBD1 matches 7 bases. The CDR3 is made up of 15 amino acids. Trimming took 6 bases from V and 4 from J; bases not matched to a gene: 12. The CDR3 reads CASSPPGDSKYEQYF. CDR3 in DNA: TGTGCCAGCAGCCCACCCGGGGACAGCAAGTACGAGCAGTACTTC.

The V and J genes are TRBV2 and TRBJ1-1, with 8 bases that match TRBD1. The CDR3 has 16 amino acids. CDR1 is SNHLY, CDR2 FYNNEI, per germline. Trimming removed 4 bases from V and 0 bases from J; junction bases left unmatched: 7. The CDR3 DNA follows: TGTGCCAGCAGTGGGGCAGGGGGCCTTTTGAACACTGAAGCTTTCTTT. Its protein is CASSGAGGLLNTEAFF.

This chain joins TRBV30 and TRBJ1-5; D perhaps matches TRBD1 (5 bases). V lost 2 bases and J lost 4, with 12 bases in between. Looked up from germline, CDR1 is GTSNPN and CDR2 is SVGIG (reference sequence). The length of the CDR3 is 14 residues. The CDR3 region has the DNA TGTGCCTGGAGTCCCTCGGGGGGAAATCAGCCCCAGCATTTT. This codes for CAWSPSGGNQPQHF.

The chain has TRBV5-1 and TRBJ2-1; 10 nucleotides line up with TRBD1. Germline V lookup: CDR1 SGHRS, CDR2 YFSETQ. This CDR3 is 16 amino acids long. Trimming removed 4 bases from V and 6 bases from J; junction bases left unmatched: 10. The CDR3 is CASSPADRGGLNEQFF. Written as DNA, the CDR3 is TGCGCCAGCAGCCCCGCGGACAGGGGGGGACTCAATGAGCAGTTCTTC.